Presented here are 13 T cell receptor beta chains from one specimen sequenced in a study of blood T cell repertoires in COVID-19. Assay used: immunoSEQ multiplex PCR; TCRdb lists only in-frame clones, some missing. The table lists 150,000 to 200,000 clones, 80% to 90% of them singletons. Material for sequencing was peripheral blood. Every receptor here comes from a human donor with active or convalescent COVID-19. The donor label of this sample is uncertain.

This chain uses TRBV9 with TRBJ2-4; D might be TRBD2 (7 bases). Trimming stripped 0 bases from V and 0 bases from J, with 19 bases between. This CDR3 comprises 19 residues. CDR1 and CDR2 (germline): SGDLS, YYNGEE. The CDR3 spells CASSVGTRGGAIAKNIQYF. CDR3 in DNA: TGTGCCAGCAGCGTAGGCACAAGAGGGGGGGCTATAGCCAAAAACATTCAGTACTTC.

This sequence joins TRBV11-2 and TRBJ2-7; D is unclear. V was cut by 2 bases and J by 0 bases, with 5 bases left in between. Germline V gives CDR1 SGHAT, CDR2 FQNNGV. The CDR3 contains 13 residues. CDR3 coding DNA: TGTGCCAGCAGCTTAATTAACTCCTACGAGCAGTACTTC. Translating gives CASSLINSYEQYF.

CDR3 sequence reads: CASTRDRANTEAFF. The CDR3 region has the DNA TGTGCCAGCACCCGTGACAGGGCGAACACTGAAGCTTTCTTT. V is TRBV2 and J is TRBJ1-1; 7 positions agree with TRBD1. Germline V gene sequence: CDR1 SNHLY, CDR2 FYNNEI. This CDR3 has 14 amino acids. Unmatched junction bases numbered 6, after V lost 7 bases and J lost 1 base.

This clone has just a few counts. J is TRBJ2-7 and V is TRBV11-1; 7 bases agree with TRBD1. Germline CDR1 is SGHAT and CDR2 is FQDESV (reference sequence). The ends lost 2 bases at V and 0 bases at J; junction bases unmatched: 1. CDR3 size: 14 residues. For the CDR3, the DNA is TGTGCCAGCAGCTTATGGGACAGCTCCTACGAGCAGTACTTC. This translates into CASSLWDSSYEQYF.

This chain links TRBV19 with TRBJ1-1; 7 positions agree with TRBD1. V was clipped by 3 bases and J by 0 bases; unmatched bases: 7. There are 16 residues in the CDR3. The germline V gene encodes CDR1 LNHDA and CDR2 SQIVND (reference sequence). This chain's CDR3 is CASSIEGTVMNTEAFF. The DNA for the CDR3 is TGTGCCAGTAGTATCGAGGGGACAGTCATGAACACTGAAGCTTTCTTT.

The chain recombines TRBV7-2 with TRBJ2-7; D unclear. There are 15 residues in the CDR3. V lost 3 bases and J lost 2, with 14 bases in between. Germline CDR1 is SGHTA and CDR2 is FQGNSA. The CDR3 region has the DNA TGTGCCAGCAGCTTGGGCGCAGCAACACCCTACGAGCAGTACTTC. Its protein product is CASSLGAATPYEQYF.

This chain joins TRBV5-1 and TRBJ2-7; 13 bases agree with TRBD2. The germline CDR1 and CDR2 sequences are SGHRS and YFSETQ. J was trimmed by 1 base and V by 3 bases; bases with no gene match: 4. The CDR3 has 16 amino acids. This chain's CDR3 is CASSSGTSGVSYEQYF. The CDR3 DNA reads TGCGCCAGCAGCTCCGGGACTAGCGGGGTGTCCTACGAGCAGTACTTC.

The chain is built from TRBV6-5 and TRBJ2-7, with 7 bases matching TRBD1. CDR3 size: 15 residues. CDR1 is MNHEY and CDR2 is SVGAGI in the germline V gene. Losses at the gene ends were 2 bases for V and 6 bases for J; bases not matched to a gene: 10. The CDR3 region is CASSYLRTGPGEQYF. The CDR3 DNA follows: TGTGCCAGCAGTTACCTTCGGACAGGACCCGGCGAGCAGTACTTC.

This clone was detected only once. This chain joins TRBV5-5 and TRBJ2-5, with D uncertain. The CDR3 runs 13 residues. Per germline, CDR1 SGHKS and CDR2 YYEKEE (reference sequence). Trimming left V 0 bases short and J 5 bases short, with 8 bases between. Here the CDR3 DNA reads TGTGCCAGCAGCTTGGTAGATTTCGAGACCCAGTACTTC. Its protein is CASSLVDFETQYF. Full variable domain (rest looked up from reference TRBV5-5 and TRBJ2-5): DAGVTQSPTHLIKTRGQQVTLRCSPISGHKSVSWYQQVLGQGPQFIFQYYEKEERGRGNFPDRFSARQFPNYSSELNVNALLLGDSALYLCASSLVDFETQYFGPGTRLLVL.

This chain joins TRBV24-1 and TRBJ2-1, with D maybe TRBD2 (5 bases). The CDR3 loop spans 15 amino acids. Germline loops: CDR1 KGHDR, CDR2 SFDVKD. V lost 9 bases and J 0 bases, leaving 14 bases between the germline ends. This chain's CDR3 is CATSLAGGSYNEQFF. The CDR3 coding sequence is TGTGCCACCTCTCTGGCGGGCGGCTCCTACAATGAGCAGTTCTTC.

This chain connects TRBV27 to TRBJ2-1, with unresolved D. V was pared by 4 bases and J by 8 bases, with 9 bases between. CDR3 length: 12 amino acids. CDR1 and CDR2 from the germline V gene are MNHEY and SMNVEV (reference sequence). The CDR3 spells CASSSRQDEQFF. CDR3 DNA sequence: TGTGCCAGCAGTTCCCGTCAGGATGAGCAGTTCTTC.

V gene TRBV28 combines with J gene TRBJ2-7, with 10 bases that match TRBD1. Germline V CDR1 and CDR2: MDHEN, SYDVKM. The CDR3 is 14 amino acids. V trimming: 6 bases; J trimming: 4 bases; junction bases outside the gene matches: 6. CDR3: CASSLTGGFYEQYF. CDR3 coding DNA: TGTGCCAGCAGCCTGACAGGGGGCTTTTACGAGCAGTACTTC.

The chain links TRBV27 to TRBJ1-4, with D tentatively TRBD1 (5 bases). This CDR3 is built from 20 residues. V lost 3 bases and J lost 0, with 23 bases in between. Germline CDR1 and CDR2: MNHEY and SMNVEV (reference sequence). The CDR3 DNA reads TGTGCCAGCAGTTTTTATTCTGCTGGATTCGACAGTCCAACTAATGAAAAACTGTTTTTT. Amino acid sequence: CASSFYSAGFDSPTNEKLFF.